Listed below are T cell receptor beta chains from one sample, sequenced in a study of T cell repertoires in cytomegalovirus infection. TCRdb used MiXCR to reprocess the reads, holding one entry per CDR3 protein. The sample contains approximately 700,000 distinct CDR3 sequences, 35% of which appear only once. What was sequenced was PBMCs. The receptors were sampled from a human donor in good health (CMV status not recorded). Some clones in this sample may be carry-over from other donors' samples. Each CDR3 is given with its conserved first and last residue. Fields, in order: D gene, J gene, clone size, V gene, CDR3 protein, CDR3 DNA. The D gene is left open where the match is weak. Clone size, where shown, is once, few, many, or a class for clones that have expanded.

>-|TRBJ1-5|few|TRBV28
CASSEMGNQPQHF
TGTGCCAGCAGCGAAATGGGGAATCAGCCCCAGCATTTT
>-|TRBJ2-3|few|TRBV28
CASIVGAPRTDTQYF
TGTGCCAGCATCGTGGGGGCACCTCGCACAGATACGCAGTATTTT
>-|TRBJ2-1|-|TRBV7-9
CASSLSLDSYNEQFF
TGTGCCAGCAGCTTAAGTTTGGACTCCTACAATGAGCAGTTCTTC
>TRBD2|TRBJ2-7|-|TRBV7-6
CASSSTPTSGRGGEQYF
TGTGCCAGCAGCTCGACCCCGACTAGCGGGAGAGGAGGCGAGCAGTACTTC
>TRBD2|TRBJ2-3|-|TRBV6-5
CASSYSSSGRTDTQYF
TGTGCCAGCAGTTACTCATCTAGCGGCCGCACAGATACGCAGTATTTT
>-|TRBJ2-7|-|TRBV14
CASSPLAGGTYEQYF
TGTGCCAGCAGCCCACTAGCAGGGGGAACCTACGAGCAGTACTTC
>-|TRBJ2-7|many|TRBV28
CASRPQEYEQYF
TGTGCCAGCAGGCCACAGGAGTACGAGCAGTACTTC
>-|TRBJ2-1|-|TRBV7-9
CASSLSEDHEQFF
TGTGCCAGCAGCTTATCTGAGGACCATGAGCAGTTCTTC
>TRBD1|TRBJ1-2|few|TRBV15
CATSNFRGQVYGYTF
TGTGCCACCAGCAATTTCCGGGGACAGGTATATGGCTACACCTTC
>-|TRBJ2-7|few|TRBV25-1
CASSHPGAVVSAEQYF
TGTGCCAGCAGCCACCCTGGGGCAGTTGTGTCAGCAGAGCAGTACTTC
>-|TRBJ2-7|-|TRBV10-3
CAISDGGGIIVYEQYF
TGTGCCATCAGTGACGGGGGCGGGATAATTGTCTACGAGCAGTACTTC
>-|TRBJ2-3|-|TRBV4-1
CASSQDGTDTQYF
TGCGCCAGCAGCCAAGATGGAACAGATACGCAGTATTTT
>-|TRBJ2-1|-|TRBV11-2
CASSLAPGLAEMSRSSYNEQFF
TGTGCCAGCAGCTTAGCCCCCGGGTTAGCGGAAATGTCCCGGAGCTCCTACAATGAGCAGTTCTTC
>-|TRBJ2-6|many|TRBV6-1
CASSRQAGANVLTF
TGTGCCAGCAGTCGGCAGGCTGGGGCCAACGTCCTGACTTTC
>-|TRBJ1-1|-|TRBV6-1
CASSEPPAEAFF
TGTGCCAGCAGTGAACCGCCAGCTGAAGCTTTCTTT
>-|TRBJ2-2|-|TRBV7-9
CASSVSPRGAPANTGELFF
TGTGCCAGCAGCGTGTCTCCAAGGGGGGCCCCCGCGAACACCGGGGAGCTGTTTTTT
>-|TRBJ1-2|-|TRBV20-1
CSASRRQPTFGYTF
TGCAGTGCTAGTCGCCGACAGCCGACTTTTGGCTACACCTTC
>TRBD1|TRBJ1-5|few|TRBV19
CASIHINGGQTRYQPQHF
TGTGCCAGTATTCATATAAACGGGGGACAGACACGTTATCAGCCCCAGCATTTT
>TRBD1|TRBJ1-5|many|TRBV7-2
CASSRDRGLGPQHF
TGTGCCAGCAGCCGCGACAGGGGGTTGGGGCCCCAGCATTTT
>-|TRBJ2-1|-|TRBV5-6
CASSHGGEQFF
TGTGCCAGCAGCCATGGGGGGGAGCAGTTCTTC
>TRBD2|TRBJ2-4|few|TRBV28
CASKKGLAGEELYIQYF
TGTGCCAGCAAGAAGGGACTAGCGGGAGAAGAATTGTACATTCAGTACTTC
>-|TRBJ2-6|-|TRBV28
CASSALEGSGANVLTF
TGTGCCAGCAGTGCCCTGGAGGGCTCTGGGGCCAACGTCCTGACTTTC
>TRBD2|TRBJ2-1|-|TRBV7-8
CASSLGLAGGRYYNEQFF
TGTGCCAGCAGCTTAGGACTAGCGGGGGGGCGCTACTACAATGAGCAGTTCTTC
>TRBD1|TRBJ1-2|-|TRBV5-1
CASSKTNPGQGNYGYTF
TGCGCCAGCAGCAAAACCAACCCGGGACAGGGTAACTATGGCTACACCTTC
>-|TRBJ2-7|once|TRBV6-5
CASSDLVAYEQYF
TGTGCCAGCAGTGATTTAGTAGCCTACGAGCAGTACTTC
>TRBD2|TRBJ2-1|once|TRBV27
CASSLASGEIHNEQFF
TGTGCCAGCAGTTTAGCTAGCGGAGAGATCCACAATGAGCAGTTCTTC
>-|TRBJ1-5|-|TRBV6-5
CASSSNLGSNQPQHF
TGTGCCAGCAGTTCTAATTTGGGTAGCAATCAGCCCCAGCATTTT
>TRBD2|TRBJ2-7|-|TRBV19
CASSPKPGTSGRALGYEQYF
TGTGCCAGTAGTCCAAAGCCCGGGACTAGCGGGAGGGCCCTGGGGTACGAGCAGTACTTC
>TRBD1|TRBJ1-1|-|TRBV28
CASSLYGDRGKGAFF
TGTGCCAGCAGTTTATATGGAGACAGGGGTAAGGGAGCTTTCTTT
>-|TRBJ1-3|-|TRBV7-2
CASSSVETSGNAIYF
TGTGCCAGCAGCTCGGTGGAGACCTCCGGAAACGCCATATATTTT
>TRBD1|TRBJ2-2|few|TRBV5-8
CASNPPTMTGLSGELFF
TGTGCCAGCAACCCCCCGACCATGACAGGGTTAAGCGGGGAGCTGTTTTTT
>TRBD2|TRBJ2-7|-|TRBV7-9
CASRGAGGREVYEQYF
TGTGCCAGCAGAGGAGCGGGGGGGCGAGAGGTGTACGAGCAGTACTTC
>-|TRBJ2-6|-|TRBV10-3
CATQRTAGANVLTF
TGTGCCACACAACGAACCGCTGGGGCCAACGTCCTGACTTTC
>TRBD1|TRBJ2-7|-|TRBV2
CASRDRIYEQYF
TGTGCCAGTCGGGACAGGATCTACGAGCAGTACTTC
>-|TRBJ2-3|-|TRBV12-3/TRBV12-4
CASRNRENEGTDTQYF
TGTGCCAGCAGGAACCGGGAGAATGAAGGCACAGATACGCAGTATTTT
>TRBD2|TRBJ2-2|-|TRBV28
CASRIAGGFNTGELFF
TGTGCCAGCAGGATAGCGGGGGGGTTCAACACCGGGGAGCTGTTTTTT
>-|TRBJ1-5|once|TRBV20-1
CSAMGRGGGQPQHF
TGCAGTGCGATGGGGCGGGGCGGGGGTCAGCCCCAGCATTTT
>-|TRBJ1-5|few|TRBV24-1
CATSGAGHQPQHF
TGTGCCACCAGTGGGGCAGGACATCAGCCCCAGCATTTT
>TRBD2|TRBJ2-2|-|TRBV28
CASSRREPGELFF
TGTGCCAGCAGTAGGCGGGAGCCAGGGGAGCTGTTTTTT
>-|TRBJ2-7|many|TRBV7-9
CASSGDWPYEQYF
TGTGCCAGCAGCGGGGATTGGCCCTACGAGCAGTACTTC
>-|TRBJ1-4|many|TRBV7-2
CASSQGGGGEKLFF
TGTGCCAGCAGCCAAGGGGGAGGTGGCGAAAAACTGTTTTTT
>-|TRBJ2-7|-|TRBV27
CASSLRGFAYEQYF
TGTGCCAGCAGTTTAAGGGGGTTCGCATACGAGCAGTACTTC
>TRBD1|TRBJ1-2|-|TRBV6-2/TRBV6-3
CASQMTGNYGYTF
TGTGCCAGCCAAATGACAGGGAACTATGGCTACACCTTC
>-|TRBJ2-3|-|TRBV29-1
CSEPPGDTQYF
TGCAGCGAGCCCCCTGGGGATACGCAGTATTTT
>-|TRBJ1-2|few|TRBV28
CASAPMGPHYGYTF
TGTGCCAGCGCCCCGATGGGGCCCCACTATGGCTACACCTTC
>TRBD2|TRBJ2-1|-|TRBV27
CASSFGVGGPSYNEQFF
TGTGCCAGCAGTTTTGGCGTGGGAGGGCCCTCCTACAATGAGCAGTTCTTC
>-|TRBJ1-4|-|TRBV4-2
CSSSQDLRSREKLFF
TGTTCCAGCAGCCAAGATCTAAGGTCGCGAGAAAAACTGTTTTTT
>TRBD2|TRBJ2-2|-|TRBV12-3/TRBV12-4
CASSVATSRLTGELFF
TGTGCCAGCAGTGTAGCGACTAGCCGGCTTACCGGGGAGCTGTTTTTT
>TRBD1|TRBJ1-4|-|TRBV15
CATSRGGQGEEKLFF
TGTGCCACCAGCAGAGGGGGACAGGGTGAGGAAAAACTGTTTTTT
>-|TRBJ1-1|-|TRBV19
CASIPEVGRMNTEAFF
TGTGCCAGTATACCGGAGGTCGGGCGGATGAACACTGAAGCTTTCTTT
>-|TRBJ1-1|-|TRBV6-1
CASSVGTMNTEAFF
TGTGCCAGCAGTGTCGGCACCATGAACACTGAAGCTTTCTTT
>TRBD1|TRBJ1-1|many|TRBV7-6
CASSSPGQGDTEAFF
TGTGCCAGCAGCTCTCCGGGACAGGGGGATACTGAAGCTTTCTTT
>-|TRBJ1-3|-|TRBV7-2
CASSLTRNTIYF
TGTGCCAGCAGCCTGACCAGAAACACCATATATTTT
>TRBD2|TRBJ2-3|-|TRBV19
CASRLTGGRTDTQYF
TGTGCCAGTAGGTTAACGGGAGGGCGCACAGATACGCAGTATTTT